The 5 T cell receptor beta chains listed next were all sequenced from one sample in a study of control samples from healthy donors and cancer patients. Profiling relied on immunoSEQ multiplex PCR, and the TCRdb table lists in-frame clones only, not all of them. Of about 110,000 clones listed, approximately 84% are singletons. The sequencing input was blood. The source of these receptors is a man aged 18 to 30 in good health.

The CDR3 DNA sequence: TGTGCCAGCAGTTTAACGCGGGGGGTTTCCTACAATGAGCAGTTCTTC. Its translation is CASSLTRGVSYNEQFF. The rearrangement joins TRBV28 to TRBJ2-1; 8 nucleotides agree with TRBD2. In germline, CDR1 is MDHEN, CDR2 SYDVKM. V shed 2 bases and J 1 base; nucleotides not matched to a gene: 4. This CDR3 spans 16 amino acids.

The J gene is TRBJ2-3, the V gene TRBV28; D unresolved. Germline CDR1 reads MDHEN; CDR2 reads SYDVKM. The CDR3 extends over 11 amino acids. The V end was cut by 4 bases, the J end by 4 bases, with 3 bases between. This CDR3 is CASSSPDTQYF. In nucleotides, the CDR3 is TGTGCCAGCAGTTCTCCAGATACGCAGTATTTT. Full variable domain (outside the CDR3, taken from reference TRBV28 and TRBJ2-3): DVKVTQSSRYLVKRTGEKVFLECVQDMDHENMFWYRQDPGLGLRLIYFSYDVKMKEKGDIPEGYSVSREKKERFSLILESASTNQTSMYLCASSSPDTQYFGPGTRLTVL.

The rearrangement joins TRBV7-9 to TRBJ1-1, with 11 bases identical to TRBD1. Germline V gene sequence: CDR1 SEHNR, CDR2 FQNEAQ (reference sequence). The trim removed 5 bases at V and 7 bases at J, leaving 6 bases unmatched. This CDR3 has 14 amino acids. The CDR3 spells CASSPRTGGNEAFF. CDR3 nucleotide sequence: TGTGCCAGCAGCCCAAGGACAGGGGGCAATGAAGCTTTCTTT.

This clone was seen a single time. The gene calls are TRBV12-3 or TRBV12-4 and TRBJ2-7, with D possibly being TRBD2 (6 bases). The CDR3 spans 12 residues. V gave up 2 bases and J gave up 6 bases, with 8 bases separating them. The CDR3 sequence: CASSLSGGEQYF. The CDR3 DNA reads as TGTGCCAGCAGTTTATCCGGGGGCGAGCAGTACTTC.

The chain couples TRBV3-1 (or the pseudogene TRBV3-2) to TRBJ2-3, with 7 bases identical to TRBD2. This CDR3 contains 14 residues. Germline CDR1 reads LGHDT; CDR2 reads YNNKEL (reference sequence). Trimming at V came to 1 base and at J to 3 bases, leaving 1 base not matched to a gene. This CDR3 is CASSQGGGTDTQYF. For the CDR3, the DNA is TGTGCCAGCAGCCAAGGGGGGGGGACAGATACGCAGTATTTT.